What follows are 5 T cell receptor beta chains derived from one specimen sequenced in a study of regulatory T cells in long-lasting Graves disease. Construction of TCR beta libraries relied on iRepertoire HTBI primers and on Arm-PCR targeting CDR3 regions. TCRdb re-called the multiplex PCR reads with MiXCR, one entry per CDR3 protein. The sample has 400,000 to 650,000 distinct CDR3 sequences; 15% to 20% are singletons. As to time point: newly diagnosed GD, antithyroid drugs for less than 3 months. PBMC-derived RNA was used for the TCR library. The same data also went into a second study, on T cells in Graves' hyperthyroidism and ophthalmopathy.

Sample: peripheral blood mononuclear cells (PBMCs), taken at new diagnosis, from a patient treated with antithyroid drugs. These receptors all stem from a woman aged 35 to 59 with Graves disease.

This clonotype was seen a few times. The V call is TRBV4-1, the J call TRBJ1-4; 7 nucleotides align to TRBD1. CDR1 and CDR2 (germline): MGHRA, YSYEKL. V was clipped by 5 bases and J by 8 bases; unmatched bases: 11. The CDR3 has 15 residues. The CDR3 region is CASSDGTALTEKLFF. DNA of the CDR3: TGCGCCAGCAGCGACGGGACAGCCCTTACAGAAAAACTGTTTTTT.

Concerning this clonotype: One end of the junction is discordant with germline, which a read error may explain. The CDR3 region has the DNA TGTGCCAACAGCTTAGATGGGACAGGGGGCCGCGAGCAGTACTTC. As protein: CANSLDGTGGREQYF. The V and J genes are TRBV5-5 and TRBJ2-7; 12 bases fit TRBD1. The CDR3 has 15 residues. Germline CDR1 reads SGHKS; CDR2 reads YYEKEE (reference sequence). The full variable domain, its missing parts supplied by reference TRBV5-5 and TRBJ2-7, is DAGVTQSPTHLIKTRGQQVTLRCSPISGHKSVSWYQQVLGQGPQFIFQYYEKEERGRGNFPDRFSARQFPNYSSELNVNALLLGDSALYLCANSLDGTGGREQYFGPGTRLTVT.

The chain carries TRBV7-2 and TRBJ1-4; D possibly corresponds to TRBD1 (5 bases). The CDR3 covers 14 residues. CDR1 and CDR2 from the germline V gene are SGHTA and FQGNSA. The V gene lost 2 bases and the J gene lost 8 bases, with 12 bases spanning the gap. The CDR3 protein is CASSLRQTREKLFF. The CDR3 DNA reads TGTGCCAGCAGCTTAAGACAGACGAGGGAAAAACTGTTTTTT.

With respect to this clonotype: A much larger clone differs from this one at a single base, so this may be a read error. The chain has TRBV6-2 or TRBV6-3 and TRBJ1-4; D might be TRBD1 (6 bases). Per the germline V gene, CDR1 is MNHEY and CDR2 is SVGEGT. Trimming took off 7 bases at V and 7 bases at J, with 13 bases between the two ends. The CDR3 is made up of 13 amino acids. Here the CDR3 reads CASIRQGSEKLFF. The CDR3 DNA follows: TGTGCCAGCATACGCCAGGGGAGTGAAAAACTGTTTTTT.

This clonotype was counted ten times or more. The gene calls are TRBV5-4 and TRBJ1-5; TRBD1 matches at 7 bases. CDR1 SGHNT and CDR2 YYREEE come from the germline V gene (reference sequence). The V gene end was trimmed by 0 bases and the J gene end by 1 base; junction bases not matched to a gene: 7. The CDR3 is 17 residues long. CDR3 amino acids: CASSLGGGAGSNQPQHF. DNA for the CDR3: TGTGCCAGCAGCTTGGGAGGGGGCGCGGGCAGCAATCAGCCCCAGCATTTT.